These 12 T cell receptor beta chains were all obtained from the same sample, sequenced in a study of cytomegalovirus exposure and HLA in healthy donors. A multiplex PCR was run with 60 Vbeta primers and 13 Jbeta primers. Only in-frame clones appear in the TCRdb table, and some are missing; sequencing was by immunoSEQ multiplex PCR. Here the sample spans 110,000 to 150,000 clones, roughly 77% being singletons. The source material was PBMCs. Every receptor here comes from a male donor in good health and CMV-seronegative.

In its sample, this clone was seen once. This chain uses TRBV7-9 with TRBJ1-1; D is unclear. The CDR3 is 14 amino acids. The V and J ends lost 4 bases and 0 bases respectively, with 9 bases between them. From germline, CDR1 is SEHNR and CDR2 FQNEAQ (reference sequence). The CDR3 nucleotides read TGTGCCAGCAGCTCCCCAACAGTGAACACTGAAGCTTTCTTT. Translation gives CASSSPTVNTEAFF.

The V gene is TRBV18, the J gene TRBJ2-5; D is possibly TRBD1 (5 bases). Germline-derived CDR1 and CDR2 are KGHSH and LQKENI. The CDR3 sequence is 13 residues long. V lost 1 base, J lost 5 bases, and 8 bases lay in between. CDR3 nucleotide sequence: TGTGCCAGCTCACCACAAAAGGGGGAGACCCAGTACTTC. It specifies CASSPQKGETQYF.

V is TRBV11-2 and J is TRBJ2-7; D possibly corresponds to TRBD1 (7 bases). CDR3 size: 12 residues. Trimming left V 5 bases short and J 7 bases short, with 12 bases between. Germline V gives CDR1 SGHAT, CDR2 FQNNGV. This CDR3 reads CASSAGQREQYF. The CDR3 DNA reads TGTGCCAGCAGCGCGGGACAGAGGGAGCAGTACTTC.

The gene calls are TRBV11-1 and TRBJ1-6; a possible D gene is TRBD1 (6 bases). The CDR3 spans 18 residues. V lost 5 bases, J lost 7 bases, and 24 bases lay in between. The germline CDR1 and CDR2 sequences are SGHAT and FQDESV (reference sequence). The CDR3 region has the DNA TGTGCCAGCAGCCCACCCTTTACAGGGAAGACGTCCAATTCACCCCTCCACTTT. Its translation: CASSPPFTGKTSNSPLHF. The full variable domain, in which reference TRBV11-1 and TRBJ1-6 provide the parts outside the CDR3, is EAEVAQSPRYKITEKSQAVAFWCDPISGHATLYWYRQILGQGPELLVQFQDESVVDDSQLPKDRFSAERLKGVDSTLKIQPAELGDSAMYLCASSPPFTGKTSNSPLHFGNGTRLTVT.

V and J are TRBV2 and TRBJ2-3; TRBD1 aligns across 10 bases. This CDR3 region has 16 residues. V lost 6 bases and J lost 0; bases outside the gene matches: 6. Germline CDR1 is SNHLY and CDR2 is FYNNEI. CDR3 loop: CASSRQGALSTDTQYF. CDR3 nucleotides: TGTGCCAGCAGCCGACAGGGGGCACTTAGCACAGATACGCAGTATTTT.

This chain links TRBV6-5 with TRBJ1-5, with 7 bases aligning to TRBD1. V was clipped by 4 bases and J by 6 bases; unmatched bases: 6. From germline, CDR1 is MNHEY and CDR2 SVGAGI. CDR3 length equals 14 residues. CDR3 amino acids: CASSSTGRGQPQHF. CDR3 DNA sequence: TGTGCCAGCAGTTCGACAGGGCGCGGTCAGCCCCAGCATTTT.

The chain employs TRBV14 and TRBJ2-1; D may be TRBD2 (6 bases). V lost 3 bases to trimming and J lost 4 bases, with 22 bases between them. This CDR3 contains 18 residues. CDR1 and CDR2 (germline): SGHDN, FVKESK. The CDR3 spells CASSQGGVLRGRYNEQFF. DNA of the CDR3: TGTGCCAGCAGCCAGGGCGGGGTCCTTCGGGGCCGTTACAATGAGCAGTTCTTC.

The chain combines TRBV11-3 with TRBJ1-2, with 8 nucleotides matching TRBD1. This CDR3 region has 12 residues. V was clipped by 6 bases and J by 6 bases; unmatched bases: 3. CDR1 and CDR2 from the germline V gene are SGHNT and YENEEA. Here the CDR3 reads CASRSTGDGYTF. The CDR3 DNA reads TGTGCCAGCAGATCGACAGGGGATGGCTACACCTTC.

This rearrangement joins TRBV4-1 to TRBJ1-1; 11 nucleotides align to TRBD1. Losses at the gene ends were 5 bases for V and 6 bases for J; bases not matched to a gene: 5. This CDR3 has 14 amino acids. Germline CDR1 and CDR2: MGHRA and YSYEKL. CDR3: CASSFRTGGSEAFF. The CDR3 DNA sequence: TGCGCCAGCAGCTTCCGGACAGGGGGCTCTGAAGCTTTCTTT.

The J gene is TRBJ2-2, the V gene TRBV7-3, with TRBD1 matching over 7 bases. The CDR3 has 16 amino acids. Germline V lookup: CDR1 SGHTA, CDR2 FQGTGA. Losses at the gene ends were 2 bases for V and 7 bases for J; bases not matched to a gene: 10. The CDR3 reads CASSLFGTDKFGELFF. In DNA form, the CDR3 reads TGTGCCAGCAGCTTATTTGGGACAGATAAATTCGGGGAGCTGTTTTTT.

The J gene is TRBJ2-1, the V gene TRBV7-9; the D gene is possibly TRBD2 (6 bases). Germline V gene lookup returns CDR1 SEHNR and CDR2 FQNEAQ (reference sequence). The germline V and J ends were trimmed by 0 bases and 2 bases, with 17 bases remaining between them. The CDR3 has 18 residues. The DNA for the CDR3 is TGTGCCAGCAGCTTAGCGCGTCGAGCGGGCTTCCCCTACAATGAGCAGTTCTTC. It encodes CASSLARRAGFPYNEQFF. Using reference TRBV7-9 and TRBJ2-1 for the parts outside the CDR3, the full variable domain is DTGVSQNPRHKITKRGQNVTFRCDPISEHNRLYWYRQTLGQGPEFLTYFQNEAQLEKSRLLSDRFSAERPKGSFSTLEIQRTEQGDSAMYLCASSLARRAGFPYNEQFFGPGTRLTVL.

The CDR3 protein is CASSSGILRVNTEAFF. CDR3 nucleotide sequence: TGTGCCAGCAGCTCGGGAATCTTGAGGGTGAACACTGAAGCTTTCTTT. The V call is TRBV5-4, the J call TRBJ1-1, with D hard to call. Germline assignment: CDR1 SGHNT and CDR2 YYREEE (reference sequence). The V gene lost 3 bases and the J gene lost 0 bases, with 15 bases spanning the gap. The CDR3 has 16 amino acids.